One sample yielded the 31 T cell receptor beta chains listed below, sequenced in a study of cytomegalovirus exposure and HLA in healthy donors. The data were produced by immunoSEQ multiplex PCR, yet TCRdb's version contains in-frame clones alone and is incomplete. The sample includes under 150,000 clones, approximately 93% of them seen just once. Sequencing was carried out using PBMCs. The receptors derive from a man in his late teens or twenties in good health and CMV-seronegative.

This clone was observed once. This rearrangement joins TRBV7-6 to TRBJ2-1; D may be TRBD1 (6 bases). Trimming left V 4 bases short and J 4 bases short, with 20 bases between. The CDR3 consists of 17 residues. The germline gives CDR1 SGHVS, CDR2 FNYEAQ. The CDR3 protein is CASSSVTGPKEYNEQFF. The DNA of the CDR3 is TGTGCCAGCAGCTCAGTGACAGGCCCCAAGGAATACAATGAGCAGTTCTTC.

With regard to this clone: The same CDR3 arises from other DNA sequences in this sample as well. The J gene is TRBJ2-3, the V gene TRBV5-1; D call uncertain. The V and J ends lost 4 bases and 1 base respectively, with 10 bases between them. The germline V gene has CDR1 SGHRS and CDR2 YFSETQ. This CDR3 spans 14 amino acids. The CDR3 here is CASSPVEGTDTQYF. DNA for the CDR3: TGCGCCAGCAGCCCCGTCGAGGGCACAGATACGCAGTATTTT.

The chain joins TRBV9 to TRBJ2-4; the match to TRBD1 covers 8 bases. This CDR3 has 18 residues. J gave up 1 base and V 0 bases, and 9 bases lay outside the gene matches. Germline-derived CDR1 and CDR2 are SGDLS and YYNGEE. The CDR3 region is CASSVGAGGGMAKNIQYF. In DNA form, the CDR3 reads TGTGCCAGCAGCGTAGGGGCAGGGGGCGGGATGGCCAAAAACATTCAGTACTTC.

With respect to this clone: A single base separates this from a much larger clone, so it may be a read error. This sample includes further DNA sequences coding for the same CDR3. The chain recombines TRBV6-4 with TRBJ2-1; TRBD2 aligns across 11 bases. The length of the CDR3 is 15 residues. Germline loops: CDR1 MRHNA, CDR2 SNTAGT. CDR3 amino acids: CASSDSSGGANEQFF. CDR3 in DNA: TGTGCCAGCAGTGACTCTAGCGGGGGGGCCAATGAACAGTTCTTC.

The CDR3 region has the DNA TGTGCCAGTAGTATAGTTGCAGGGCAGGGCAATCAGCCCCAGCATTTT. Translation: CASSIVAGQGNQPQHF. The rearrangement uses TRBV19 and TRBJ1-5; a possible D gene is TRBD1 (5 bases). Germline CDR1 LNHDA, CDR2 SQIVND (reference sequence). The CDR3 contains 16 residues. Trimming cost V 1 base and J 2 bases, with 12 bases left between them. The entire variable domain, with the rest obtained from reference TRBV19 and TRBJ1-5, is as follows: DGGITQSPKYLFRKEGQNVTLSCEQNLNHDAMYWYRQDPGQGLRLIYYSQIVNDFQKGDIAEGYSVSREKKESFPLTVTSAQKNPTAFYLCASSIVAGQGNQPQHFGDGTRLSIL.

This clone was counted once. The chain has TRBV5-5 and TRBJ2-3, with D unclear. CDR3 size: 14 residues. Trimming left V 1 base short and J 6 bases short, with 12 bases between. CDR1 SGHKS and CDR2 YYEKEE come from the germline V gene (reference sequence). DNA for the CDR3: TGTGCCAGCAGCTTGCTAGACGGAACGGATACGCAGTATTTT. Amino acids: CASSLLDGTDTQYF.

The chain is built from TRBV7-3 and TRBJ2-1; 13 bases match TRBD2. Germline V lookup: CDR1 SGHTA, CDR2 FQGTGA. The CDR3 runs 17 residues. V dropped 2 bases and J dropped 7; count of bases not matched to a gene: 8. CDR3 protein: CASSLPLLAGGLNEQFF. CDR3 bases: TGTGCCAGCAGCTTACCCCTACTAGCGGGGGGGCTAAATGAGCAGTTCTTC.

CDR3 in DNA: TGTGCCAGCAGTCCCAGACAGGGTAATGAAAAACTGTTTTTT. Translated, it gives CASSPRQGNEKLFF. This sequence joins TRBV2 and TRBJ1-4; 7 bases map to TRBD1. Germline CDR1 SNHLY, CDR2 FYNNEI. Germline trimming cut 5 bases from V and 4 bases from J; bases unmatched to any gene: 4. This CDR3 is built from 14 residues.

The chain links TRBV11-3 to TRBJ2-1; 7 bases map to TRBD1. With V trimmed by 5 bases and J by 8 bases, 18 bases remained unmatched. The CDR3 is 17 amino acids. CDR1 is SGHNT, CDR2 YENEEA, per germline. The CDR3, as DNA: TGTGCCAGCAGCCCGGACATAACGGGACAGCTTAGGGATGAGCAGTTCTTC. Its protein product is CASSPDITGQLRDEQFF.

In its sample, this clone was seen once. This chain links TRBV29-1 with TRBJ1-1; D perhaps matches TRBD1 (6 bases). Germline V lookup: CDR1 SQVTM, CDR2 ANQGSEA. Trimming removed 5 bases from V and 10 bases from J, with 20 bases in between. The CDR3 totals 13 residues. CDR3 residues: CSVMAGGGLGAFF. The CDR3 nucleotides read TGCAGCGTTATGGCCGGGGGGGGCTTAGGAGCTTTCTTT. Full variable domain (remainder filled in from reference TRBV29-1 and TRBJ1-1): SAVISQKPSRDICQRGTSLTIQCQVDSQVTMMFWYRQQPGQSLTLIATANQGSEATYESGFVIDKFPISRPNLTFSTLTVSNMSPEDSSIYLCSVMAGGGLGAFFGQGTRLTVV.

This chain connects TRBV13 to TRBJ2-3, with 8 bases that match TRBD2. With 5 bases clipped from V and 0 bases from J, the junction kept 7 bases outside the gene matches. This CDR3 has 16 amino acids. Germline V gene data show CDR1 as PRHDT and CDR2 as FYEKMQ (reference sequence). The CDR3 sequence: CASSPLAGWSTDTQYF. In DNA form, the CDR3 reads TGTGCCAGCAGCCCTTTAGCGGGATGGAGCACAGATACGCAGTATTTT.

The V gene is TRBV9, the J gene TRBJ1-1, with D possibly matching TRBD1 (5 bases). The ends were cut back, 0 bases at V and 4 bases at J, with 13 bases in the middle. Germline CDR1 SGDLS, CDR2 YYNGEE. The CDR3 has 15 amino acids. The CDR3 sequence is CASSVEGAPRTEAFF. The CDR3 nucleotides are TGTGCCAGCAGCGTAGAAGGGGCTCCCCGCACTGAAGCTTTCTTT.

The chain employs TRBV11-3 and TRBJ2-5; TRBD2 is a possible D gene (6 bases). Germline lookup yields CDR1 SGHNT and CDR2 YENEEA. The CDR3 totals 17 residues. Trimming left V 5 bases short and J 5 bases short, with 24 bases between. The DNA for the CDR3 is TGTGCCAGCAGCCAGGGCCTAGGTACCGGGGCGGGGGAGACCCAGTACTTC. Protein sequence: CASSQGLGTGAGETQYF.

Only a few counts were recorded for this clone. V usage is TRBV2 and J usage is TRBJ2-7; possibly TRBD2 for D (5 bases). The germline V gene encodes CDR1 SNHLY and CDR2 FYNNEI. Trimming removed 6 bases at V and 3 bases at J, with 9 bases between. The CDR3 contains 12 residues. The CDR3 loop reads CASRTGNYEQYV. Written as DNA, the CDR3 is TGTGCCAGCAGAACGGGGAACTACGAGCAGTACGTC.

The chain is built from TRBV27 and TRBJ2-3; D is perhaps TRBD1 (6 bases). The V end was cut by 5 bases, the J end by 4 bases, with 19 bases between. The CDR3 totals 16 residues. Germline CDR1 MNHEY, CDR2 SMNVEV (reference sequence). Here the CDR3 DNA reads TGTGCCAGCAGTCCTCAGGGGCCCCCCGGGGCAGATACGCAGTATTTT. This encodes CASSPQGPPGADTQYF.

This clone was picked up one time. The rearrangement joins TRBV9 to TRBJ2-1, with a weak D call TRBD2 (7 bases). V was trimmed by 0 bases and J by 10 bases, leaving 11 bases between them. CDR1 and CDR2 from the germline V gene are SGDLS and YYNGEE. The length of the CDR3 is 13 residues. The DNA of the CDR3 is TGTGCCAGCAGCGTAGCGGGGGGCCGGGAGCAGTTCTTC. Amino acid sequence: CASSVAGGREQFF.

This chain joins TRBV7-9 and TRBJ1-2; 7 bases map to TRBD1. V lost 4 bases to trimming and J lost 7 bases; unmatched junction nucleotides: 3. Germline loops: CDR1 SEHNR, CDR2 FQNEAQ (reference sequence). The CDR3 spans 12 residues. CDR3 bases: TGTGCCAGCAGCTACAGGGGTCGTGGCTACACCTTC. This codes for CASSYRGRGYTF.

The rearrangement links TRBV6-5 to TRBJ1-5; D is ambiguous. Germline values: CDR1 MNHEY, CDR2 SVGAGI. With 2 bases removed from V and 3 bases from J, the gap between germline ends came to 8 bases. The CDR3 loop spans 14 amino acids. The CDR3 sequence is CASSYNNHNQPQHF. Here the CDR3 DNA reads TGTGCCAGCAGTTACAACAATCACAATCAGCCCCAGCATTTT.

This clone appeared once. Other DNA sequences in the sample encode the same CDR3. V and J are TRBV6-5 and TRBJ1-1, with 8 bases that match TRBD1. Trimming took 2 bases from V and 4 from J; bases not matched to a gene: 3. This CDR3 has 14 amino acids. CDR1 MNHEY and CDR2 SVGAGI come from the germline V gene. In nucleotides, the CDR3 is TGTGCCAGCAGTTACGGGCAGGGGGCCACTGAAGCTTTCTTT. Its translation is CASSYGQGATEAFF.

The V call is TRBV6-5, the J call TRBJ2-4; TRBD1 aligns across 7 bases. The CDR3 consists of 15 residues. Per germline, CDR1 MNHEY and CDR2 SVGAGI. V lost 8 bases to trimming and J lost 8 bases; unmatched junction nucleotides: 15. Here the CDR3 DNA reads TGTGCCAGCCATGCTACGGACCAGGGGGTGTACATTCAGTACTTC. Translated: CASHATDQGVYIQYF.

CDR3 amino acids: CASSSGQGNTEAFF. The CDR3 DNA reads as TGTGCCAGCAGCTCGGGACAGGGGAACACTGAAGCTTTCTTT. This chain uses TRBV7-2 with TRBJ1-1; 9 nucleotides line up with TRBD1. This CDR3 region has 14 residues. Per germline, CDR1 SGHTA and CDR2 FQGNSA. V lost 4 bases and J lost 1; bases outside the gene matches: 1.

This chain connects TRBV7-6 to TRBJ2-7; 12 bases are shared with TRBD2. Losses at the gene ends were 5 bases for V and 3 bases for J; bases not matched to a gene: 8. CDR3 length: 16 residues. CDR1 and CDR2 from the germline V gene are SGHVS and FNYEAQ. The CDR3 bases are TGTGCCAGCAGCCCTGAGACTAGCGGGGGCCGCTACGAGCAGTACTTC. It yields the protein CASSPETSGGRYEQYF. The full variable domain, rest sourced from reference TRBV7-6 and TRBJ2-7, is GAGVSQSPRYKVTKRGQDVALRCDPISGHVSLYWYRQALGQGPEFLTYFNYEAQQDKSGLPNDRFSAERPEGSISTLTIQRTEQRDSAMYRCASSPETSGGRYEQYFGPGTRLTVT.

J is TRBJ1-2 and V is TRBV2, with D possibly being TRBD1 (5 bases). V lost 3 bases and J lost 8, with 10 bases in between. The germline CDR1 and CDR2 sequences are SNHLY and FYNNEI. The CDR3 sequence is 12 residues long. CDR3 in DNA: TGTGCCAGCAGTGACAGGGTCCCCGGCTACACCTTC. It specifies CASSDRVPGYTF.

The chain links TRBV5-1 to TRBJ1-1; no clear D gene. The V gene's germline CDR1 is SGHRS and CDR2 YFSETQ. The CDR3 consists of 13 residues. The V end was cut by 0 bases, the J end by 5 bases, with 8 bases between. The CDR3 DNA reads TGCGCCAGCAGCTTGGTTTTATTTACTGAAGCTTTCTTT. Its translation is CASSLVLFTEAFF.

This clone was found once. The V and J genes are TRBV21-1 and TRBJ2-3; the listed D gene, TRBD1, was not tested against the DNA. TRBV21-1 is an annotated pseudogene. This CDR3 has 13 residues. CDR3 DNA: TGTGCCAGTACAGGGTCGGTTACAGATACGCAGTATTTT. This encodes CASTGSVTDTQYF.

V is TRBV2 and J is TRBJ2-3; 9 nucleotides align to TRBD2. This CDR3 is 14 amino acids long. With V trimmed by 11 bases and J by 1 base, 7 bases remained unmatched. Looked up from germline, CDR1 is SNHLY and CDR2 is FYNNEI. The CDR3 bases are TGTGCCGGAGGACTAGCGATTGGCACAGATACGCAGTATTTT. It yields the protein CAGGLAIGTDTQYF.

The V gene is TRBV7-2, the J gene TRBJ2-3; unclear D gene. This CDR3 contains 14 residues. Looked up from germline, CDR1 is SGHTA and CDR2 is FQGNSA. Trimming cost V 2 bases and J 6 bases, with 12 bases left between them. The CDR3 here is CASSLNPVRDTQYF. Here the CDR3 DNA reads TGTGCCAGCAGCTTAAATCCCGTTCGGGATACGCAGTATTTT.

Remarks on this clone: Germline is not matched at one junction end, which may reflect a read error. The CDR3 spells CASSPGNSGYTF. CDR3 coding DNA: TGTGCCAGCAGTCCAGGGAACTCTGGCTACACCTTC. The gene calls are TRBV28 and TRBJ1-2, with a weak D call TRBD1 (5 bases). Germline V gene data show CDR1 as MDHEN and CDR2 as SYDVKM. The CDR3 length is 12 residues.

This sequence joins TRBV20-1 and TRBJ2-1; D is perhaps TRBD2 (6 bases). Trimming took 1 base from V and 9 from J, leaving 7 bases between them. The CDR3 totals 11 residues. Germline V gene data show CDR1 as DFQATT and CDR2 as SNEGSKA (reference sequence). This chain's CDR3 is CSARGLGEQFF. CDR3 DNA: TGCAGTGCTAGAGGACTAGGTGAGCAGTTCTTC.

CDR3: CASSTQGAYEQYF. CDR3 nucleotide sequence: TGTGCCAGCAGTACCCAGGGGGCCTACGAGCAGTACTTC. The chain is built from TRBV6-5 and TRBJ2-7; 7 nucleotides line up with TRBD1. The length of the CDR3 is 13 residues. Looked up from germline, CDR1 is MNHEY and CDR2 is SVGAGI. The V segment lost 5 bases and the J segment 2 bases; nucleotides outside the gene matches: 3.

This CDR3 reads CASSDREEQYF. As DNA, the CDR3 is TGTGCCAGCAGCGACAGGGAGGAGCAGTACTTC. The V gene is TRBV7-9, the J gene TRBJ2-7; 7 positions agree with TRBD1. Losses at the gene ends were 5 bases for V and 7 bases for J; bases not matched to a gene: 2. The germline V gene has CDR1 SEHNR and CDR2 FQNEAQ (reference sequence). The CDR3 runs to 11 residues.